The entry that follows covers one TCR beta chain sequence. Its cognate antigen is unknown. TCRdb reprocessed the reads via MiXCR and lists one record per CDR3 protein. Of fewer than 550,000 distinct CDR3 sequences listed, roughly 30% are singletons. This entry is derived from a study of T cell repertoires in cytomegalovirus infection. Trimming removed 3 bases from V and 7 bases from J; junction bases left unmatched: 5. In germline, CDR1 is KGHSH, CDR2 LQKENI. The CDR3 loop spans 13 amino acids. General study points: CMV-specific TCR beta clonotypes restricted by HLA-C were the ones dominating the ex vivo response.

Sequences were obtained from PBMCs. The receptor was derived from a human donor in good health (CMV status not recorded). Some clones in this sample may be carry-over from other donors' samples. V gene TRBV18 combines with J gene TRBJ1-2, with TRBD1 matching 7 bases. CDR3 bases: TGTGCCAGCTCACCGGGACAGTCAATTGGCTACACCTTC. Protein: CASSPGQSIGYTF.